These T cell receptor beta chains were read from a single sample in a study of blood T cell repertoires in COVID-19. Profiling relied on immunoSEQ multiplex PCR, and the TCRdb table lists in-frame clones only, not all of them. The table lists about 35,000 clones, 87% of them singletons, with around 10% in the top ten. Material: peripheral blood. The source of these receptors is a man at least 80 years old with active COVID-19. CDR3s include the opening cysteine and the closing phenylalanine or tryptophan. The D gene is left open where the match is weak. Expanded clones are given a class, and other clones once, few, many or no size at all.

>TRBV28|once|TRBJ1-5|TRBD1
CASSRDRGLRNQPQHF
TGTGCCAGCAGTCGGGACAGGGGGTTGAGGAATCAGCCCCAGCATTTT
>TRBV7-2|NA|TRBJ2-5|NA
CASSSPVEETQYF
TGTGCCAGCAGCTCACCGGTTGAGGAGACCCAGTACTTC
>TRBV18|NA|TRBJ1-2|NA
CASSPPGRRYGYTF
TGTGCCAGCTCACCACCAGGGAGGAGATATGGCTACACCTTC
>TRBV5-4|NA|TRBJ2-1|TRBD2
CASSFPSGSKNEQFF
TGTGCCAGCAGCTTTCCTAGCGGGAGTAAGAATGAGCAGTTCTTC
>TRBV24-1|NA|TRBJ2-3|NA
CATSDPSTGSDTQYF
TGTGCCACCAGTGATCCCTCGACAGGCAGCGATACGCAGTATTTT
>TRBV19|NA|TRBJ2-1|TRBD2
CASSPGTSHHNEQFF
TGTGCCAGTAGTCCCGGGACTAGTCACCACAATGAGCAGTTCTTC
>TRBV5-1|NA|TRBJ1-2|TRBD1
CASSFGQANYGYTF
TGCGCCAGCAGCTTTGGACAGGCTAACTATGGCTACACCTTC
>TRBV4-1|once|TRBJ1-5|NA
CASSQVGGGVDQPQHF
TGCGCCAGCAGCCAAGTCGGGGGAGGAGTTGATCAGCCCCAGCATTTT
>TRBV18|NA|TRBJ1-2|TRBD1
CASSPGTGTVYGYTF
TGTGCCAGCTCACCAGGGACAGGTACTGTGTATGGCTACACCTTC
>TRBV19|NA|TRBJ1-5|NA
CASLSIRGPRNQPQHF
TGTGCCAGTCTTAGTATTAGGGGCCCTCGCAATCAGCCCCAGCATTTT
>TRBV18|NA|TRBJ1-1|NA
CASSPRQVSNTEAFF
TGTGCCAGCTCACCACGACAGGTATCTAACACTGAAGCTTTCTTT
>TRBV6-6|NA|TRBJ1-2|TRBD1
CASSYATGGGYTF
TGTGCCAGCAGTTACGCTACAGGGGGTGGCTACACCTTC
>TRBV15|NA|TRBJ1-1|TRBD1
CATSRDTGAEAFF
TGTGCCACCAGCAGAGACACAGGGGCTGAAGCTTTCTTT
>TRBV9|few|TRBJ2-3|TRBD2
CASSPREGRADTQYF
TGTGCCAGCAGCCCACGGGAGGGCCGGGCAGATACGCAGTATTTT
>TRBV7-8|NA|TRBJ2-3|TRBD2
CASSPGTSSQYF
TGTGCCAGCAGCCCAGGGACTAGCTCGCAGTATTTT
>TRBV11-2|once|TRBJ1-2|TRBD1
CASSFETGNSYGYTF
TGTGCCAGCAGCTTCGAGACAGGGAATTCCTATGGCTACACCTTC
>TRBV4-2|NA|TRBJ1-2|TRBD1
CASSQDTAPRGRYDYGYTF
TGTGCCAGCAGCCAAGATACGGCCCCCAGGGGGCGCTATGACTATGGCTACACCTTC
>TRBV23-1|NA|TRBJ1-5|NA
CASSRPGVAGGNQPQHF
TGCGCCAGCAGTCGGCCAGGGGTGGCAGGCGGCAATCAGCCCCAGCATTTT
>TRBV30|NA|TRBJ2-5|TRBD1
CAWSVLDRETQYF
TGTGCCTGGAGTGTATTGGACAGGGAGACCCAGTACTTC
>TRBV7-2|NA|TRBJ2-7|TRBD2
CASSGGDLSSYEQYF
TGTGCCAGCAGCGGGGGGGACCTGAGCTCCTACGAGCAGTACTTC
>TRBV4-1|few|TRBJ1-2|TRBD1
CASSQDPRTGNYGYTF
TGCGCCAGCAGCCAAGACCCCAGGACAGGGAACTATGGCTACACCTTC
>TRBV28|NA|TRBJ2-7|NA
CASSFGSSYEQYF
TGTGCCAGCAGTTTTGGGAGCTCCTACGAGCAGTACTTC
>TRBV11-2|NA|TRBJ2-7|TRBD2
CASSLSLAGGTYEQYF
TGTGCCAGCAGCTTATCCCTAGCGGGAGGGACCTACGAGCAGTACTTC
>TRBV12-3/TRBV12-4|NA|TRBJ2-1|NA
CASSPDSNEQFF
TGTGCCAGCAGTCCGGACTCCAATGAGCAGTTCTTC
>TRBV12-3/TRBV12-4|NA|TRBJ2-5|NA
CASSLNVGETQYF
TGTGCCAGCAGTTTAAACGTCGGGGAGACCCAGTACTTC
>TRBV28|NA|TRBJ2-1|TRBD2
CASNAGGLNEQFF
TGTGCCAGCAACGCGGGAGGGCTCAATGAGCAGTTCTTC
>TRBV19|NA|TRBJ2-7|NA
CASSMRDSGSYEQYF
TGTGCCAGTAGTATGCGGGACAGTGGGTCCTACGAGCAGTACTTC
>TRBV4-3|NA|TRBJ2-7|TRBD2
CASSQTYPGLAGGREQYF
TGCGCCAGCAGCCAAACATATCCGGGACTAGCGGGAGGACGCGAGCAGTACTTC
>TRBV28|NA|TRBJ1-1|TRBD1
CASSGTGPVKITEAFF
TGTGCCAGCAGTGGGACAGGGCCAGTCAAGATCACTGAAGCTTTCTTT
>TRBV4-3|NA|TRBJ2-3|TRBD2
CASSQDLLGGDTQYF
TGCGCCAGCAGCCAAGACCTTCTCGGGGGGGATACGCAGTATTTT
>TRBV28|NA|TRBJ2-3|TRBD2
CASSLGNSLAGRWDTQYF
TGTGCCAGCAGTTTAGGGAATTCACTAGCGGGAAGGTGGGATACGCAGTATTTT
>TRBV24-1|NA|TRBJ2-3|TRBD2
CATRGASGSGTDTQYF
TGTGCCACCCGAGGGGCTAGCGGGAGTGGCACAGATACGCAGTATTTT
>TRBV9|NA|TRBJ2-3|NA
CASSVDPLDTQYF
TGTGCCAGCAGCGTAGATCCACTAGATACGCAGTATTTT
>TRBV20-1|NA|TRBJ2-1|TRBD1
CSADRDLKQFF
TGCAGTGCTGACAGGGACCTAAAGCAGTTCTTC
>TRBV6-2/TRBV6-3|NA|TRBJ2-7|NA
CASSQQSYEQYF
TGTGCCAGCAGTCAACAGTCCTACGAGCAGTACTTC
>TRBV7-8|NA|TRBJ2-7|TRBD2
CASSPTSGRAGEQYF
TGTGCCAGCAGCCCCACTAGCGGGAGGGCGGGAGAGCAGTACTTC
>TRBV28|NA|TRBJ2-3|TRBD1
CASNLQGSTDTQYF
TGTGCCAGCAACCTACAGGGGAGCACAGATACGCAGTATTTT
>TRBV5-6|NA|TRBJ2-3|TRBD2
CASSLPGLAGVFADTQYF
TGTGCCAGCAGCTTGCCGGGACTAGCGGGAGTTTTTGCAGATACGCAGTATTTT
>TRBV6-5|NA|TRBJ2-7|TRBD1
CASSYSGQGRAYEQYF
TGTGCCAGCAGTTACTCCGGACAGGGGCGAGCCTACGAGCAGTACTTC
>TRBV6-4|NA|TRBJ2-1|TRBD2
CASSVEAGRFNEQFF
TGTGCCAGCAGCGTCGAAGCGGGAAGGTTCAATGAGCAGTTCTTC
>TRBV28|NA|TRBJ2-2|NA
CASSLGNTGELFF
TGTGCCAGCAGTCTAGGGAACACCGGGGAGCTGTTTTTT
>TRBV7-2|NA|TRBJ1-1|TRBD1
CASSTRTGTNTEAFF
TGTGCCAGCAGCACGAGGACAGGGACGAACACTGAAGCTTTCTTT
>TRBV5-4|NA|TRBJ2-3|NA
CASSLSDTQYF
TGTGCCAGCAGCTTGTCTGATACGCAGTATTTT
>TRBV5-1|few|TRBJ2-7|TRBD2
CASSPRGGANREQYF
TGCGCCAGCAGCCCCCGGGGGGGGGCAAACCGGGAGCAGTACTTC
>TRBV7-2|once|TRBJ2-7|NA
CASSLAPGVYEQYF
TGTGCCAGCAGCTTAGCCCCAGGGGTCTACGAGCAGTACTTC
>TRBV7-6|NA|TRBJ2-3|TRBD1
CASSPRTGTTDTQYF
TGTGCCAGCAGCCCCCGGACAGGAACCACAGATACGCAGTATTTT
>TRBV5-4|NA|TRBJ2-7|TRBD1
CASSSRRDRASYEQYF
TGTGCCAGCAGCTCTCGGAGGGACAGGGCTTCCTACGAGCAGTACTTC
>TRBV5-4|NA|TRBJ2-2|NA
CASSLGQGLTGELFF
TGTGCCAGCAGCTTGGGGCAGGGGCTCACCGGGGAGCTGTTTTTT
>TRBV28|NA|TRBJ2-4|NA
CASSLRQGLAKNIQYF
TGTGCCAGCAGCTTGAGACAGGGACTAGCCAAAAACATTCAGTACTTC
>TRBV7-2|NA|TRBJ2-1|NA
CASSLSGPSYNEQFF
TGTGCCAGCAGCCTATCTGGGCCATCCTACAATGAGCAGTTCTTC
>TRBV27|NA|TRBJ2-5|TRBD2
CASTPAPVGKREETQYF
TGTGCCAGCACCCCTGCGCCGGTGGGGAAGCGGGAGGAGACCCAGTACTTC